This T cell receptor beta chain was identified during a study of blood T cell repertoires in COVID-19. Study at large: Acute-phase and convalescent COVID-19 samples originated in the United States, Italy and Spain.

Original processing notes: Scientists estimated how many nucleated cells there were by amplifying reference gene primers. Libraries were prepared by immunoSEQ multiplex PCR; TCRdb keeps only in-frame clonotypes and omits some of them. From that table come the V and J calls and clone size; the DNA was used to work out D and trimming. Of roughly 200,000 clones detected, 85% appear once; the ten largest clones hold around 5%. The CDR3 is 14 amino acids. Trimming took off 0 bases at V and 6 bases at J, with 10 bases between the two ends. CDR1 is SGDLS and CDR2 is YYNGEE in the germline V gene. The sequencing input was peripheral blood. The chain links TRBV9 to TRBJ1-5; D is perhaps TRBD1 (6 bases). The source of this sequence is a woman over 75 with acute or convalescent COVID-19. For the CDR3, the DNA is TGTGCCAGCAGCGTAGAGGGGGGGATTCAGCCCCAGCATTTT. Translated: CASSVEGGIQPQHF.